This TCR beta chain stems from a study of cytomegalovirus exposure and HLA in healthy donors (dated by TCRdb to about 2017). Study-wide context: According to an earlier analysis of a few hundred of the donors, about 179 million T cells yielded 100 million or so unique TCR beta sequences and roughly 280 Gb of sequence data. The later analysis used no new phenotypic data to find candidate immune exposures, relying instead on TCR beta sequences and their occurrence across donors. The study used immunosequencing to profile the T cell repertoires of 670 or so subjects and linked those repertoires to cytomegalovirus serostatus. HLA typing covered class I and class II loci at four-digit resolution. Alongside the repertoire data, information on donor age, sex, ethnicity and CMV serostatus was compiled. The study aimed to test whether signatures of past pathogen exposure could be identified by cataloging public T cell receptors. Of the roughly 420 genotyped donors, less than 85% were placed in the genetic ancestry cluster associated with self-reported Caucasian donors. Besides the first cohort of roughly 640 subjects, a separate validation cohort made up of 95 to 150 different subjects was used. Roughly 310 gigabases of sequencing data and approximately 80 million unique TCR sequences were included in an early release covering under 650 HLA-typed donors. An earlier analysis of around 580 of the donors used high-throughput TCR beta sequencing to judge whether each TCR beta V gene segment behaved as functional or pseudogenic. In a later genetic analysis, genome-wide SNP genotypes for about three fifths of the roughly 670 donors were used, and that subset was treated as a discovery cohort. Every repertoire in the discovery cohort had been generated on one and the same sequencing platform. Typing coverage varied by locus: roughly 620-640 donors for A, B, C, DRB1 and DQB1; roughly 500 for DQA1; nearly 610 for DPA1; around 450 for DPB1. A later analysis re-examined previously published TCR beta repertoires from 610 or so donors and added high-resolution HLA genotyping to investigate patterns of TCR occurrence. Among about 370 genotyped donors of the cohort, an average of roughly 230,000 unique TCR beta nucleotide sequences was sequenced per donor, of which 15% to 20% were non-productive. Because of strong linkage in the cohort, roughly five DR-DQ haplotypes were treated as single units for association and clustering. To predict cytomegalovirus infection status, the study brought together high-throughput TCR immunosequencing, statistical association of individual TCRs with disease status, and machine learning. Broad study findings and their caveats: Correlated functional status among segregating V segments might reflect linkage disequilibrium, but an unknown experimental factor could not be ruled out. A later analysis found that most CMV-associated TCR beta chains appeared HLA-restricted, with HLA associations seemingly driven largely by CMV exposure. In an earlier analysis of roughly 500 of the donors, most TCR beta V segments appeared in productive rearrangements about 87% or about 30% of the time, broadly matching IMGT annotations. A later genetic analysis reported fewer N-insertions in productive TCRs among donors in an Asian-associated ancestry cluster than the roughly 620-donor mean. While some public TCRs were present in many individuals, most TCR sequences turned up only very rarely across donors. The classifier was reported to diagnose cytomegalovirus status with high specificity and sensitivity in both the original and validation cohorts. For the cohort, immune exposure information was limited to CMV serostatus. A later analysis reported that several top co-occurrence clusters appeared linked to parvovirus B19, influenza, CMV and Epstein-Barr virus. The cohort was sequenced for TCR beta chains only, and without alpha or paired-chain data the features that could be detected were limited. A cluster of highly shared sequence variants was judged likely to represent a technical artifact of the sequencing pipeline. A few of the identified cytomegalovirus-associated TCR beta chains were confirmed in vitro to be specific for cytomegalovirus antigens. Because HLA typing was unavailable for some donors at each locus, only the typed subset was used in association tests. Some IMGT-functional V segments, including TRBV6-2 and TRBV6-3, could not be distinguished by the 87-base-pair reads and were therefore excluded. Assigning TCR associations to individual alleles was difficult when HLA alleles, especially DR and DQ, strongly co-occurred. The earlier analysis of 587 of the donors excluded some 15 rarely observed V segments, including chromosome 9 orphons, because counts were too low. The study listed 164 TCR beta chains as associated with cytomegalovirus. Roughly uniform sequencing depth across donors was assumed in presence/absence analyses, although this assumption may not hold. A later analysis associated about 17,000 TCR beta sequences with specific HLA alleles at a false discovery rate of 0.05. A later analysis found that TCR association rates varied across HLA loci, with DRB1 alleles showing the most associated TCRs and HLA-C alleles the fewest. A later analysis found that HLA-associated TCR beta chains were more clonally expanded and had lower generation probabilities than equally common non-associated chains. A further reported finding was that TCR beta sequences accurately predicted the HLA-A and HLA-B alleles for most subjects in the first cohort. The authors suggested that the approach could potentially be extended to other disease states and immunological phenotypes. In a later genetic analysis, a missense DCLRE1C variant was associated with V-gene and J-gene trimming of TCR beta chains, and the association was replicated in an independent cohort.

Library generation was performed with the immunoSEQ multiplex PCR assay. For the multiplex PCR, a mixture combining 60 forward primers for TCR Vbeta segments and 13 reverse primers for TCR Jbeta segments was used. The CDR3 region of rearranged TCR beta genes was amplified from genomic DNA with a multiplex PCR assay. On the Illumina HiSeq System, the amplified TCR beta libraries were sequenced as 87-base-pair reads. The authors' pipeline ran thus. A later analysis tallied 75 million to 95 million unique TCR beta chains across the 610 or so repertoires, and around 12 million of those chains were shared by two or more donors. Raw reads were error-corrected and collapsed into unique sequences by a nearest-neighbor algorithm in which closely related sequences were merged to remove PCR and sequencing errors. Alignment of CDR3 sequences to IMGT reference sequences was used to assign V, D and J gene segments. For a sequence to be retained, a match of at least six nucleotides was required to both a V gene segment and a J gene segment. Rearrangements were called productive when the CDR3 lacked stop codons and stayed in frame with V and J; all others were non-productive. Following IMGT convention, CDR3 was defined as the stretch from the second conserved V-encoded cysteine to the conserved J-encoded phenylalanine. The earlier analysis of about 560 of the donors excluded any sequence lacking an unambiguous match to a single V gene segment. In an earlier analysis of 500 to 750 of the donors, V segments were called functional above 56.7% productive rearrangements and were called segregating when the between-donor standard deviation exceeded 5%. A statistical classification framework was built to diagnose cytomegalovirus status from the catalog of TCR beta chain sequences. In a later analysis, V and J genes were assigned by comparing TCR nucleotide sequences against IMGT/GENE-DB human TR gene sequences. Using the TCRdist pipeline, a later analysis assigned CDR3 sequences along with most-parsimonious VDJ recombination scenarios. In a later analysis, each TCR beta chain was defined by its CDR3 amino acid sequence together with its V-gene family, and reads without a unique V-gene family were excluded. In a later analysis, some 600 highly shared, low-generation-probability nucleotide sequences were removed to address suspected cross-contamination and a sequencing artifact. A later analysis calculated a clonal expansion index for each public chain from normalized within-repertoire ranks of inferred template counts. A later analysis computed generation probabilities with a VDJ recombination model fitted to out-of-frame rearrangements, and checked the results against IGoR. In a later analysis, TCR-TCR, TCR-HLA and TCR-CMV co-occurrence was scored with hypergeometric tests, and a repertoire-size bias correction was applied to TCR pairs. To estimate false discovery rates, a later analysis permuted the HLA or CMV assignments 20 times. A later analysis grouped co-occurring TCRs with DBSCAN, adding TCRdist sequence similarity when clustering within HLA-allele-positive subsets. For co-occurrence clustering, repertoires with fewer than 30,000 or more than 120,000 public chains were excluded, along with 4 to 6 repertoires with anomalous nucleotide sharing. TCRdb retrieved this table from immuneACCESS and kept in-frame rearrangements only. Not all clones are present; in checked studies, unresolved V genes account for under half, and no reason is known for the remainder. V and J calls and clone size are as listed in that table; D and trimming were resolved from the DNA. In this sample the table shows roughly 97,000 clones, 73% of which occur a single time. The top ten clonotypes cover over 3% of the sample.

The cohort was made up of several hundred healthy bone marrow donors. All cohort members were sampled while nominally healthy, although unrecorded immune exposures were likely present. The donor was CMV seronegative and was included in the group of 352 seronegative cohort members. A peripheral blood sample was collected from each donor, and TCR beta sequencing was performed on peripheral blood mononuclear cells. The Qiagen DNeasy Blood Extraction Kit was used to extract genomic DNA from the blood cell samples. This clone was recorded once. Its antigen is unknown. The input lacks base qualities; no much larger clone sits a single base away. V was cut back by 3 bases and J by 2 bases, leaving a gap of 11 bases between them. The CDR3 runs 14 amino acids, cysteine and phenylalanine included. Of all the DNA, just the CDR3 is kept, 42 bases in frame from base 1. The germline V gene (reference sequence) specifies LNHDA as CDR1 and SQIVND as CDR2.

This sequence was found in a man aged 40-49 years in good health and CMV-seronegative. The material sequenced was PBMCs. The V and J genes are TRBV19 and TRBJ2-7; possibly the D gene is TRBD2, per 6 matching bases. The CDR3 protein sequence reads: CASSIGAGTYEQYF. The base sequence is TGTGCCAGTAGTATCGGGGCGGGGACCTACGAGCAGTACTTC.